This TCR beta chain was sequenced for a study of early stage breast cancer tumors. On this clone itself: Its specificity is unknown.

The CDR3 extends over 15 amino acids. Germline-derived CDR1 and CDR2 are LNHDA and SQIVND (reference sequence). With 5 bases clipped from V and 2 bases from J, the junction kept 7 bases outside the gene matches. General study findings and limits: Commonly generated sequences made up most enriched TCRB sequences shared between patients.

Using immunoSEQ multiplex PCR, the repertoire was profiled, and TCRdb retains in-frame clones only, with some absent. The table lists about 11,000 clones, about 78% of them singletons, with 20% to 25% in the top ten. This chain uses TRBV19 with TRBJ1-2; the match to TRBD1 covers 8 bases. This TCR was recovered from a person aged 35 to 50 with breast cancer. Material: breast tumor tissue. The DNA for the CDR3 is TGTGCCAGTAGTGACCCATGGACAGGGAACTATGGCTACACCTTC. Amino acids: CASSDPWTGNYGYTF.